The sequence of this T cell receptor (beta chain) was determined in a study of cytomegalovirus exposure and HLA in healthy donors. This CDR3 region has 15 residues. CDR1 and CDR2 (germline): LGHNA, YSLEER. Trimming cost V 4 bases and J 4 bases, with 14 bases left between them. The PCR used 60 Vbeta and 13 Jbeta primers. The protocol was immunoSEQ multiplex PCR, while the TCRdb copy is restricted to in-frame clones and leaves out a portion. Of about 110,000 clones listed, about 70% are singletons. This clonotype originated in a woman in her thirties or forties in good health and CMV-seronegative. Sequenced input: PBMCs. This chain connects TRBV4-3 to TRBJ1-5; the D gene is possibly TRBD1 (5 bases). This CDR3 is CASSPEYPGNQPQHF. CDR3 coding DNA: TGCGCCAGCAGCCCAGAATACCCAGGGAATCAGCCCCAGCATTTT.